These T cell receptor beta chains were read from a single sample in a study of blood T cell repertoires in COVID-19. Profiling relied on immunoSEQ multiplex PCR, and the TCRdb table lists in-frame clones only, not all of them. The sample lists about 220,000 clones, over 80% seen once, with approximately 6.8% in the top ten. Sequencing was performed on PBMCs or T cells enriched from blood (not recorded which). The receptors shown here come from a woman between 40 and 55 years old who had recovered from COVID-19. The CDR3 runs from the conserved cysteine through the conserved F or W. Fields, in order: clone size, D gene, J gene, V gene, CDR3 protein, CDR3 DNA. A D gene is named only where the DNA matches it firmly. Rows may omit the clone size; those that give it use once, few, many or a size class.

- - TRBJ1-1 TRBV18 CASSAPMNTEAFF TGTGCCAGCTCAGCGCCTATGAACACTGAAGCTTTCTTT
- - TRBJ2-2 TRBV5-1 CASSPDSRNTGELFF TGCGCCAGCAGCCCGGACTCCAGAAACACCGGGGAGCTGTTTTTT
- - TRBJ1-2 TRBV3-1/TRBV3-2 CASSPMGGLYGYTF TGTGCCAGCAGCCCGATGGGCGGACTGTATGGCTACACCTTC
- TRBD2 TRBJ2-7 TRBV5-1 CASSLTSGSFAYEQYF TGCGCCAGCAGCTTGACCAGCGGGAGTTTCGCCTACGAGCAGTACTTC
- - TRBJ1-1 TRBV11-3 CASSLVSTAEAFF TGTGCCAGCAGCTTAGTGTCTACAGCTGAAGCTTTCTTT
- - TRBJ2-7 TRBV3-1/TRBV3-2 CASSQGAGTEQYF TGTGCCAGCAGCCAAGGGGCGGGAACCGAGCAGTACTTC
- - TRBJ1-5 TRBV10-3 CAISESGGLGQPQHF TGTGCCATCAGTGAGTCGGGGGGGCTCGGTCAGCCCCAGCATTTT
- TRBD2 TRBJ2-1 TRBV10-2 CASRGGRDAYNEQFF TGCGCCAGCAGAGGCGGGAGAGATGCCTACAATGAGCAGTTCTTC
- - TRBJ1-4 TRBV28 CASSFGQLFNEKLFF TGTGCCAGCAGTTTTGGACAGCTATTTAATGAAAAACTGTTTTTT
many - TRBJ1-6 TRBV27 CASSLALTGISSPLHF TGTGCCAGCAGTTTAGCCCTCACAGGGATCAGCTCACCCCTCCACTTT
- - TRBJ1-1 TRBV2 CASSEMRGYTEAFF TGTGCCAGCAGTGAAATGAGGGGGTACACTGAAGCTTTCTTT
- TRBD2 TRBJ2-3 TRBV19 CASSMGTSGDTQYF TGTGCCAGTAGTATGGGGACTAGTGGAGATACGCAGTATTTT
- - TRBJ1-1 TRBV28 CASRTKVSADMNTEAFF TGTGCCAGCAGGACAAAAGTTTCGGCAGATATGAACACTGAAGCTTTCTTT
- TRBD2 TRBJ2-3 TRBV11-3 CASSVGLARDTQYF TGTGCCAGCAGCGTTGGACTAGCGCGGGATACGCAGTATTTT
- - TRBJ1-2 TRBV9 CASSVFPALTIRGYTF TGTGCCAGCAGCGTATTTCCGGCCCTGACTATTAGGGGCTACACCTTC
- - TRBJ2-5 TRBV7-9 CASSLVLGGRETQYF TGTGCCAGCAGCTTAGTTCTCGGGGGTAGGGAGACCCAGTACTTC
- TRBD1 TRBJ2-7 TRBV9 CASSVDQGAYEQYF TGTGCCAGCAGCGTAGACCAGGGGGCCTACGAGCAGTACTTC
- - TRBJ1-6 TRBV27 CASSLARGGSPLHF TGTGCCAGCAGTTTAGCAAGGGGGGGTTCACCCCTCCACTTT
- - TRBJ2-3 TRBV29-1 CSFSRRGFGTDTQYF TGCAGCTTCTCCCGCCGGGGGTTCGGCACAGATACGCAGTATTTT
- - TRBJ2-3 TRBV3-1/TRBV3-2 CASSPLRTGYTQYF TGTGCCAGCAGCCCCTTGCGAACCGGGTATACGCAGTATTTT
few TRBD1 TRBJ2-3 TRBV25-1 CASSETGGADTQYF TGTGCCAGCAGTGAGACAGGGGGCGCCGATACGCAGTATTTT
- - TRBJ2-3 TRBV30 CAWSVGQRFTDTQYF TGTGCCTGGAGTGTAGGACAGCGTTTCACAGATACGCAGTATTTT
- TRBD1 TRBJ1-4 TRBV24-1 CATSDPGQGEKLFF TGTGCCACCAGTGACCCAGGACAGGGGGAAAAACTGTTTTTT
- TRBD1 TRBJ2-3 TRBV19 CASGQGGTDTQYF TGTGCCAGTGGACAGGGTGGCACAGATACGCAGTATTTT
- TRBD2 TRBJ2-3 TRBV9 CASSVGLAGGPDTQYF TGTGCCAGCAGCGTAGGCCTAGCGGGAGGGCCAGATACGCAGTATTTT
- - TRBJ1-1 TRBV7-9 CASSPTPGGVRMNTEAFF TGTGCCAGCAGCCCAACCCCCGGGGGGGTAAGAATGAACACTGAAGCTTTCTTT
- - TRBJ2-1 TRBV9 CASSPTARDSYNEQFF TGTGCCAGCAGCCCTACGGCCCGGGACTCCTACAATGAGCAGTTCTTC
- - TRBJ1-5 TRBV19 CASRPRGQVRNQPQHF TGTGCCAGTCGACCGCGAGGGCAGGTACGCAATCAGCCCCAGCATTTT
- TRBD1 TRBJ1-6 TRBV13 CASKAGTGYNSPLHF TGTGCCAGCAAAGCCGGGACAGGCTATAATTCACCCCTCCACTTT
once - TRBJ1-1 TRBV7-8 CASSASRDTNTEAFF TGTGCCAGCAGCGCCTCAAGGGACACGAACACTGAAGCTTTCTTT
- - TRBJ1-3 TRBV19 CATTQGNTIYF TGTGCCACCACACAGGGAAACACCATATATTTT
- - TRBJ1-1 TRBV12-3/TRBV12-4 CASSQDTEAFF TGTGCCAGCAGCCAGGACACTGAAGCTTTCTTT
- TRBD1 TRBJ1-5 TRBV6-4 CASSTDRGPGQPQHF TGTGCCAGCAGTACTGACAGGGGGCCAGGTCAGCCCCAGCATTTT
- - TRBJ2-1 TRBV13 CASSLEGVWTYNEQFF TGTGCCAGCAGCTTAGAGGGAGTTTGGACCTACAATGAGCAGTTCTTC
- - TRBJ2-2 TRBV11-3 CASSLGKKTGTGELFF TGTGCCAGCAGCTTAGGAAAGAAAACAGGCACCGGGGAGCTGTTTTTT
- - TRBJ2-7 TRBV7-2 CASSLVMGRAYEQYF TGTGCCAGCAGCTTAGTTATGGGCAGGGCCTACGAGCAGTACTTC
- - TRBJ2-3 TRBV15 CATSRDPPLRKGF TGTGCCACCAGCAGAGATCCGCCCCTACGCAAGGGGTTT
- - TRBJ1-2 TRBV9 CASSEATASNYGYTF TGTGCCAGCAGCGAGGCGACAGCTTCCAACTATGGCTACACCTTC
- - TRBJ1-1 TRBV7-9 CASSFRLRGQNTEAFF TGTGCCAGCAGCTTCCGGCTGAGGGGACAGAACACTGAAGCTTTCTTT
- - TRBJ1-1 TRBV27 CASSLSSYHRDTEAFF TGTGCCAGCAGTCTTTCATCTTATCACAGGGACACTGAAGCTTTCTTT
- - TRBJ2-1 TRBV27 CASRRDTDYEQFF TGTGCCAGTCGCCGGGACACGGACTATGAGCAGTTCTTC